A single sample is the source of the 22 T cell receptor beta chains below, sequenced in a study of cytomegalovirus exposure and HLA in healthy donors. Use of 60 Vbeta and 13 Jbeta primers characterized the PCR. Here immunoSEQ multiplex PCR was the method, and the copy in TCRdb shows in-frame clones only, minus some. The sample has about 110,000 clones; 70% to 85% are singletons. Sequencing was carried out using PBMCs. The origin of the receptors is a man younger than 40 in good health and CMV-seropositive.

This sequence joins TRBV9 and TRBJ2-3; D is possibly TRBD1 (6 bases). Germline lookup yields CDR1 SGDLS and CDR2 YYNGEE. Trimming took off 6 bases at V and 2 bases at J, with 13 bases between the two ends. CDR3 size: 14 residues. The DNA for the CDR3 is TGTGCCAGCACCGGGCCGGGACACACAGATACGCAGTATTTT. Translation gives CASTGPGHTDTQYF.

The table lists this clone with a few counts. V is TRBV25-1 and J is TRBJ1-4; TRBD1 is a possible D gene (6 bases). Germline V gene data show CDR1 as MGHDK and CDR2 as SYGVNS. Trimming took off 4 bases at V and 7 bases at J, with 10 bases between the two ends. The CDR3 is made up of 13 amino acids. The CDR3 DNA sequence: TGTGCCAGCAGTGTGGGGGCTGGTGAAAAACTGTTTTTT. Protein sequence: CASSVGAGEKLFF.

This rearrangement joins TRBV9 to TRBJ2-7; 8 nucleotides line up with TRBD1. Trimming cost V 3 bases and J 2 bases; bases outside gene matches: 4. The CDR3 has 14 residues. Germline CDR1 SGDLS, CDR2 YYNGEE. The CDR3 region is CASSGPGQAYEQYF. The DNA for the CDR3 is TGTGCCAGCAGCGGCCCGGGACAGGCCTACGAGCAGTACTTC. Filled out from reference TRBV9 and TRBJ2-7, the complete variable domain reads DSGVTQTPKHLITATGQRVTLRCSPRSGDLSVYWYQQSLDQGLQFLIQYYNGEERAKGNILERFSAQQFPDLHSELNLSSLELGDSALYFCASSGPGQAYEQYFGPGTRLTVT.

The chain joins TRBV5-6 to TRBJ2-2; D is possibly TRBD2 (6 bases). Germline CDR1 SGHDT, CDR2 YYEEEE. The V and J ends lost 0 bases and 4 bases respectively, with 13 bases between them. The CDR3 is 16 amino acids. The CDR3 protein is CASSLALTRPTGELFF. CDR3 coding DNA: TGTGCCAGCAGCTTGGCTTTGACTAGGCCCACCGGGGAGCTGTTTTTT.

V is TRBV6-1 and J is TRBJ1-4, with TRBD1 matching over 7 bases. Germline assignment: CDR1 MNHNS and CDR2 SASEGT. J gave up 7 bases and V 6 bases, and 11 bases lay outside the gene matches. CDR3 size: 15 residues. The chain's CDR3 is CASSPKTGTGEKLFF. The CDR3 DNA reads as TGTGCCAGCAGCCCAAAGACAGGGACGGGTGAAAAACTGTTTTTT.

The V and J genes are TRBV10-3 and TRBJ1-2; no clear D. The V gene lost 1 base and the J gene lost 7 bases, with 10 bases spanning the gap. The V gene's germline CDR1 is ENHRY and CDR2 SYGVKD. This CDR3 comprises 13 residues. The CDR3 loop is CAISELGGSGYTF. In nucleotides, the CDR3 is TGTGCCATCAGTGAGTTGGGAGGGAGTGGCTACACCTTC.

The V gene is TRBV27, the J gene TRBJ2-5; tentatively, D is TRBD2 (6 bases). The germline V gene encodes CDR1 MNHEY and CDR2 SMNVEV (reference sequence). CDR3 length: 12 residues. V lost 3 bases to trimming and J lost 9 bases, with 11 bases between them. The CDR3 loop reads CASSFGSGPQYF. The CDR3 coding sequence is TGTGCCAGCAGTTTCGGGAGCGGTCCCCAGTACTTC.

The chain has TRBV7-9 and TRBJ2-3; 13 bases line up with TRBD2. V was clipped by 3 bases and J by 3 bases; unmatched bases: 3. Per the germline V gene, CDR1 is SEHNR and CDR2 is FQNEAQ (reference sequence). The CDR3 has 16 residues. In nucleotides, the CDR3 is TGTGCCAGCAGCTTTACTAGCGGGGGGGAAACAGATACGCAGTATTTT. Its protein product is CASSFTSGGETDTQYF.

This clone has a handful of counts. This chain connects TRBV4-1 to TRBJ2-7; TRBD1 matches at 7 bases. This CDR3 contains 15 residues. J gave up 6 bases and V 0 bases, and 8 bases lay outside the gene matches. The germline gives CDR1 MGHRA, CDR2 YSYEKL. The CDR3 region has the DNA TGCGCCAGCAGCCAAGAAGTGACAGGGTCGGGCGAGCAGTACTTC. It translates to CASSQEVTGSGEQYF.

This chain links TRBV6-6 with TRBJ2-7, with D perhaps TRBD1 (5 bases). Germline assignment: CDR1 MNHNY and CDR2 SVGAGI (reference sequence). V lost 2 bases and J 3 bases, leaving 5 bases between the germline ends. This CDR3 region has 12 residues. CDR3 bases: TGTGCCAGCAGTTACCAGGGCTACGAGCAGTACTTC. Amino acids: CASSYQGYEQYF.

This rearrangement joins TRBV5-8 to TRBJ2-7, with 10 bases that match TRBD1. In germline, CDR1 is SGHTS, CDR2 YDEGEE. J was trimmed by 6 bases and V by 0 bases; bases with no gene match: 6. The CDR3 sequence is 15 residues long. This CDR3 reads CASSLAGTGVGEQYF. In nucleotides, the CDR3 is TGTGCCAGCAGCTTGGCCGGGACAGGGGTGGGCGAGCAGTACTTC. Variable domain in full (rest from reference TRBV5-8 and TRBJ2-7): EAGVTQSPTHLIKTRGQQATLRCSPISGHTSVYWYQQALGLGLQFLLWYDEGEERNRGNFPPRFSGRQFPNYSSELNVNALELEDSALYLCASSLAGTGVGEQYFGPGTRLTVT.

The chain couples TRBV7-2 to TRBJ2-5, with a tentative D call TRBD2 (6 bases). The V end was cut by 1 base, the J end by 5 bases, with 14 bases between. Germline V gene data show CDR1 as SGHTA and CDR2 as FQGNSA. This CDR3 contains 15 residues. The CDR3 sequence is CASSLVGLASETQYF. The DNA for the CDR3 is TGTGCCAGCAGCTTAGTGGGGCTAGCGTCCGAGACCCAGTACTTC.

V gene TRBV7-8 combines with J gene TRBJ2-7, with 10 bases lining up with TRBD2. This CDR3 spans 17 amino acids. CDR1 and CDR2 (germline): SGHVS, FQNEAQ. With 0 bases clipped from V and 4 bases from J, the junction kept 9 bases outside the gene matches. The CDR3 here is CASSLAGRPSGGYEQYF. DNA of the CDR3: TGTGCCAGCAGCTTAGCGGGGCGACCTAGCGGGGGTTACGAGCAGTACTTC.

V usage is TRBV9 and J usage is TRBJ1-6; D may be TRBD1 (5 bases). This CDR3 is 15 amino acids long. Trimming took off 0 bases at V and 7 bases at J, with 11 bases between the two ends. Germline lookup yields CDR1 SGDLS and CDR2 YYNGEE. CDR3 in DNA: TGTGCCAGCAGCGTAGCTCGGCAGGGAAATTCACCCCTCCACTTT. This gives the protein CASSVARQGNSPLHF.

Only one count was recorded for this clone. The chain carries TRBV2 and TRBJ2-5; 9 bases align to TRBD2. The germline gives CDR1 SNHLY, CDR2 FYNNEI. The CDR3 loop spans 16 amino acids. J was trimmed by 1 base and V by 1 base; bases with no gene match: 4. Here the CDR3 reads CASSEDVAGAQETQYF. The DNA for the CDR3 is TGTGCCAGCAGTGAAGACGTAGCGGGGGCCCAAGAGACCCAGTACTTC. Together with reference TRBV2 and TRBJ2-5, the CDR3 gives the full variable domain: EPEVTQTPSHQVTQMGQEVILRCVPISNHLYFYWYRQILGQKVEFLVSFYNNEISEKSEIFDDQFSVERPDGSNFTLKIRSTKLEDSAMYFCASSEDVAGAQETQYFGPGTRLLVL.

V and J are TRBV11-3 and TRBJ2-7; D is perhaps TRBD1 (6 bases). The CDR3 contains 14 residues. Germline lookup yields CDR1 SGHNT and CDR2 YENEEA. The V and J ends lost 4 bases and 3 bases respectively, with 13 bases between them. The CDR3 DNA is TGTGCCAGCAGCTACCAGGGGTCTTTCTACGAGCAGTACTTC. It yields the protein CASSYQGSFYEQYF.

The chain employs TRBV18 and TRBJ1-1, with D maybe TRBD1 (6 bases). Germline values: CDR1 KGHSH, CDR2 LQKENI. V gave up 1 base and J gave up 3 bases, with 21 bases separating them. The CDR3 contains 18 residues. This CDR3 is CASSPLRQGPGGDTEAFF. The CDR3 DNA reads as TGTGCCAGCTCACCACTCCGGCAGGGGCCGGGTGGGGACACTGAAGCTTTCTTT.

The chain carries TRBV19 and TRBJ1-1; D is possibly TRBD1 (5 bases). The germline V and J ends were trimmed by 3 bases and 7 bases, with 15 bases remaining between them. Germline loops: CDR1 LNHDA, CDR2 SQIVND (reference sequence). The CDR3 covers 14 residues. The CDR3 bases are TGTGCCAGTAGTATCCCAACGGGGGTTGGTGAAGCTTTCTTT. Its translation is CASSIPTGVGEAFF.

For the CDR3, the DNA is TGTGCCTGGAGGGAAGGGACTAGAAACACCGGGGAGCTGTTTTTT. It yields the protein CAWREGTRNTGELFF. The chain links TRBV30 to TRBJ2-2; the match to TRBD2 covers 8 bases. Germline V lookup: CDR1 GTSNPN, CDR2 SVGIG (reference sequence). V was clipped by 3 bases and J by 2 bases; unmatched bases: 5. This CDR3 is 15 amino acids long.

The gene calls are TRBV15 and TRBJ2-1; 7 nucleotides line up with TRBD1. The CDR3 has 15 amino acids. The germline CDR1 and CDR2 sequences are LNHNV and YYDKDF (reference sequence). V lost 5 bases and J lost 3; bases outside the gene matches: 7. The CDR3: CATSGGQVGYNEQFF. CDR3 coding DNA: TGTGCCACCAGCGGAGGACAGGTTGGCTACAATGAGCAGTTCTTC.

This chain joins TRBV7-9 and TRBJ2-1; D is perhaps TRBD1 (5 bases). Looked up from germline, CDR1 is SEHNR and CDR2 is FQNEAQ (reference sequence). The CDR3 is 13 amino acids. Trimming left V 4 bases short and J 5 bases short, with 9 bases between. For the CDR3, the DNA is TGTGCCAGCAGCTCAGACAGTAACAATGAGCAGTTCTTC. It translates to CASSSDSNNEQFF.

The gene calls are TRBV5-1 and TRBJ2-5; D unresolved. The J call is in doubt because the DNA end fits TRBJ2-7 better. The CDR3 sequence is 14 residues long. CDR1 SGHRS and CDR2 YFSETQ come from the germline V gene. For the CDR3, the DNA is TGCGCCAGCAGCTTGGTACAGATCTCCTACGAGCAGTACTTC. As protein: CASSLVQISYEQYF.